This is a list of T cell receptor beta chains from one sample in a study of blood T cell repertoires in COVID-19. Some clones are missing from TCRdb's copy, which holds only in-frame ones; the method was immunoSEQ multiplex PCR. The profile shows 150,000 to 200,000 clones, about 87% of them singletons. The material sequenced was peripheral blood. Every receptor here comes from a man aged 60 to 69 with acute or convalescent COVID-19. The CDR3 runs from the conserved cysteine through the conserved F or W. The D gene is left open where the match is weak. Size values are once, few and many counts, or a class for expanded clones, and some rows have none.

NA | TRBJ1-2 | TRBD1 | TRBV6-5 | CASSRGQGKASGYTF | TGTGCCAGCAGCCGGGGACAGGGAAAAGCATCTGGCTACACCTTC
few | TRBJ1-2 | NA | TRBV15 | CATSRDPGSNYGYTF | TGTGCCACCAGCAGAGATCCCGGGAGTAACTATGGCTACACCTTC
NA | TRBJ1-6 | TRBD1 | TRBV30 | CAWMRQGNNSPLHF | TGTGCCTGGATGAGACAGGGTAATAATTCACCCCTCCACTTT
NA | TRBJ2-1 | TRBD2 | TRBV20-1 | CSYWTSDEQFF | TGCAGTTACTGGACTAGCGATGAGCAGTTCTTC
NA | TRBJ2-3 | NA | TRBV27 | CASSSRDTQYF | TGTGCCAGCAGTTCGAGAGATACGCAGTATTTT
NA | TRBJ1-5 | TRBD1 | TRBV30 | CAWSSRTGTGLHQPQHF | TGTGCCTGGAGTTCCCGCACCGGGACAGGGCTTCATCAGCCCCAGCATTTT
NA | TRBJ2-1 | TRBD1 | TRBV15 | CATSRYMTGGQDNEQFF | TGTGCCACCAGCAGATATATGACAGGGGGCCAGGACAATGAGCAGTTCTTC
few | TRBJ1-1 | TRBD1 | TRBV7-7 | CASSPRDRMNTEAFF | TGTGCCAGCAGCCCCAGGGACAGGATGAACACTGAAGCTTTCTTT
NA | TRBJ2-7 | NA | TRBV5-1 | CASSLGGSGYEQYF | TGCGCCAGCAGCTTGGGCGGTAGCGGCTACGAGCAGTACTTC
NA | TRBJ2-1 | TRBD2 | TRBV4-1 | CASSQEASGGGSSYNEQFF | TGCGCCAGCAGCCAAGAGGCGAGCGGGGGGGGAAGCTCCTACAATGAGCAGTTCTTC
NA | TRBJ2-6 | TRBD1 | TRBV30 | CAWSVGQDGANVLTF | TGTGCCTGGAGTGTTGGACAGGACGGGGCCAACGTCCTGACTTTC
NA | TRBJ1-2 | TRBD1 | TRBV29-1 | CSVEKDRGLGYTF | TGCAGCGTTGAAAAGGACAGGGGGCTTGGCTACACCTTC
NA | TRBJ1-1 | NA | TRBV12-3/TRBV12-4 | CASKPTPNTEAFF | TGTGCCAGCAAACCAACACCGAACACTGAAGCTTTCTTT
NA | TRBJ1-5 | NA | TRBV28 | CASSYRQPQHF | TGTGCCAGCAGTTATCGTCAGCCCCAGCATTTT
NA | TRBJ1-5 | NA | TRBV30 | CAWSQGRQPQHF | TGTGCCTGGAGTCAGGGCCGTCAGCCCCAGCATTTT
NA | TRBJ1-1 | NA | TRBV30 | CAWSVGRGRTNTEAFF | TGTGCCTGGAGTGTAGGCAGGGGAAGAACTAACACTGAAGCTTTCTTT
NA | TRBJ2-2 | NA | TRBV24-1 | CATSDPGQKNTGELFF | TGTGCCACCAGTGATCCAGGACAGAAGAACACCGGGGAGCTGTTTTTT
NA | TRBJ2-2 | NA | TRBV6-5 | CASRRGKNTGELFF | TGTGCCAGCAGGCGAGGGAAGAACACCGGGGAGCTGTTTTTT
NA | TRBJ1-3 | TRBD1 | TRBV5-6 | CASTLTGADTIYF | TGTGCCAGCACTCTTACAGGGGCAGACACCATATATTTT
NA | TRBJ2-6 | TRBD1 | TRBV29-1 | CSVEVVPGQGFGANVLTF | TGCAGCGTTGAAGTGGTCCCGGGACAGGGATTTGGGGCCAACGTCCTGACTTTC
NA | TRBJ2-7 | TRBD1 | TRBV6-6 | CASSYDTRQGSYEQYF | TGTGCCAGCAGTTACGATACGAGACAGGGTTCCTACGAGCAGTACTTC
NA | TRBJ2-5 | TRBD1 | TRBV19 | CASTPPRTGASEDRLETQYF | TGTGCCAGTACCCCCCCCCGGACAGGGGCCTCCGAAGATCGATTAGAGACCCAGTACTTC
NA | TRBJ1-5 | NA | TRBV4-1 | CASSQDPLNQPQHF | TGCGCCAGCAGCCAAGATCCGTTGAATCAGCCCCAGCATTTT
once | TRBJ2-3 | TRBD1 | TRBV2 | CASSEAMGGTGFGDTQYF | TGTGCCAGCAGTGAGGCGATGGGAGGGACAGGGTTTGGAGATACGCAGTATTTT
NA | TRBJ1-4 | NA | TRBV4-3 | CASSQDQGATNEKLFF | TGCGCCAGCAGCCAAGATCAAGGGGCAACTAATGAAAAACTGTTTTTT
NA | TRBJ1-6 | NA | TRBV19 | CASSIGGNNSPLHF | TGTGCCAGTAGTATCGGGGGGAACAATTCACCCCTCCACTTT
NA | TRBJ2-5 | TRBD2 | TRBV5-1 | CASSRELAGVKQTQYF | TGCGCCAGCAGTAGAGAACTAGCGGGGGTTAAGCAGACCCAGTACTTC
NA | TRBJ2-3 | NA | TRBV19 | CASSPSTDTQYF | TGTGCCAGTAGTCCGTCGACAGATACGCAGTATTTT
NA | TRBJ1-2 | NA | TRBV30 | CAWSPIGRDSRYGYTF | TGTGCCTGGAGTCCTATCGGCCGGGATAGTCGCTATGGCTACACCTTC
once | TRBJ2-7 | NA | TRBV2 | CASSEALDSHHEQYF | TGTGCCAGCAGTGAAGCGCTGGACAGCCACCACGAGCAGTACTTC
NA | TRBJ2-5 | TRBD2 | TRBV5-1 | CASSLGLAGVWQETQYF | TGCGCCAGCAGCTTGGGACTAGCGGGGGTTTGGCAAGAGACCCAGTACTTC
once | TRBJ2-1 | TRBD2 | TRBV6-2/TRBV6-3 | CASSSAGLAGVNNEQFF | TGTGCCAGCAGTTCCGCCGGACTAGCGGGAGTCAACAATGAGCAGTTCTTC
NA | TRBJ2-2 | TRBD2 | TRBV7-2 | CASSILAGTGELFF | TGTGCCAGCAGCATATTAGCGGGCACCGGGGAGCTGTTTTTT
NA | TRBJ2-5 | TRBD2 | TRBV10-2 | CASRPSGGIQYF | TGCGCCAGCAGACCCTCGGGGGGAATCCAGTACTTC
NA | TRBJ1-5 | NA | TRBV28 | CATINEGDQPQHF | TGTGCCACGATCAATGAAGGGGATCAGCCCCAGCATTTT
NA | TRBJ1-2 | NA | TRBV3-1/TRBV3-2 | CASSLTLLYGYTF | TGTGCCAGCAGCCTGACACTGCTCTATGGCTACACCTTC
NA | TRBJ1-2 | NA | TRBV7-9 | CASSPGANYGYTF | TGTGCCAGCAGCCCCGGGGCTAACTATGGCTACACCTTC
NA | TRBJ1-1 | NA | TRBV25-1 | CASTGQTTEAFF | TGTGCCAGCACCGGACAAACCACTGAAGCTTTCTTT
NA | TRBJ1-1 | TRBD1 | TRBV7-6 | CASSAKQGAYTEAFF | TGTGCCAGCAGCGCCAAACAGGGGGCGTACACTGAAGCTTTCTTT
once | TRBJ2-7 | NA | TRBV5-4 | CASSSPSVNSYEQYF | TGTGCCAGCAGCTCTCCCTCGGTGAACTCCTACGAGCAGTACTTC
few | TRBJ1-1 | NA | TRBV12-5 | CASGLSQGFSALNTEAFF | TGTGCTAGTGGTTTGTCACAGGGATTTAGCGCCTTGAACACTGAAGCTTTCTTT
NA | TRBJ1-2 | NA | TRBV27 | CASSPGSYGYTF | TGTGCCAGCAGCCCCGGGAGCTATGGCTACACCTTC
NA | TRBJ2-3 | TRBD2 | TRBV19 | CASTIGRGTDTQYF | TGTGCCAGTACCATCGGGAGGGGCACAGATACGCAGTATTTT
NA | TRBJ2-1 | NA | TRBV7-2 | CASSFRRRNEQFF | TGTGCCAGCAGCTTCAGACGGAGAAATGAGCAGTTCTTC
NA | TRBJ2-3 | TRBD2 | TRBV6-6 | CASSLPGGASTDTQYF | TGTGCCAGCAGTTTACCGGGGGGGGCGAGCACAGATACGCAGTATTTT
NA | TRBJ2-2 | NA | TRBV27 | CASSFGGRNTGELFF | TGTGCCAGCAGTTTTGGGGGCAGGAACACCGGGGAGCTGTTTTTT